Listed below are T cell receptor beta chains from one sample, sequenced in a study of blood T cell repertoires in COVID-19. Profiling relied on immunoSEQ multiplex PCR, and the TCRdb table lists in-frame clones only, not all of them. The sample consists of approximately 300,000 clones, about 90% of them appearing once. The material sequenced was peripheral blood. The receptor set was obtained from a woman between 50 and 59 years old with COVID-19, enrolled during active disease. CDR3s include the opening cysteine and the closing phenylalanine or tryptophan. D genes are given only for firm matches.

v_call,j_call,d_call,cdr3_aa,cdr3_nt
TRBV11-3,TRBJ2-7,TRBD2,CASRGTSGPHSYEQYF,TGTGCCAGCAGAGGGACTAGCGGGCCGCACTCCTACGAGCAGTACTTC
TRBV29-1,TRBJ1-2,-,CSAREGNYGYTF,TGCAGCGCTCGGGAGGGAAACTATGGCTACACCTTC
TRBV12-5,TRBJ2-1,TRBD2,CASARGLAGVWEQFF,TGTGCTAGTGCCCGGGGACTAGCGGGAGTATGGGAGCAGTTCTTC
TRBV29-1,TRBJ2-7,-,CSAMRGLPPSSYEQYF,TGCAGCGCAATGCGCGGGCTGCCACCTTCCTCCTACGAGCAGTACTTC
TRBV14,TRBJ2-1,TRBD2,CASSQDLGLAPSDEQFF,TGTGCCAGCAGCCAAGATCTGGGACTAGCCCCGTCCGATGAGCAGTTCTTC
TRBV7-2,TRBJ1-1,-,CASSLDLQGGGAEAFF,TGTGCCAGCAGCTTAGACCTACAGGGAGGGGGAGCTGAAGCTTTCTTT
TRBV15,TRBJ2-7,TRBD2,CATSRDGGRHEQYF,TGTGCCACCAGCAGAGATGGCGGGAGACACGAGCAGTACTTC
TRBV3-1/TRBV3-2,TRBJ1-2,-,CASSQEPANYGYTF,TGTGCCAGCAGCCAAGAACCAGCTAACTATGGCTACACCTTC
TRBV18,TRBJ2-1,TRBD2,CASSPQRGNEQFF,TGTGCCAGCTCACCACAGCGGGGGAATGAGCAGTTCTTC
TRBV18,TRBJ2-7,TRBD1,CASSPDWDSTYEQYF,TGTGCCAGCTCACCAGATTGGGACAGTACCTACGAGCAGTACTTC
TRBV7-2,TRBJ2-3,TRBD2,CASSPYSGSRADTQYF,TGTGCCAGCAGCCCATATAGCGGGAGTAGGGCAGATACGCAGTATTTT
TRBV29-1,TRBJ2-5,-,CSVAPGAAETQYF,TGCAGCGTTGCCCCGGGAGCAGCAGAGACCCAGTACTTC